This T cell receptor (beta chain) derives from a study of T cell changes during pregnancy in multiple sclerosis. The table came from immunoSEQ multiplex PCR; TCRdb's copy has only in-frame clones and leaves some out. The sample contains about 51,000 clones, 90% to 95% of which appear only once. The trim removed 3 bases at V and 8 bases at J, leaving 6 bases unmatched. This CDR3 spans 14 amino acids. Germline loops: CDR1 SGHNT, CDR2 YYREEE (reference sequence). The clonotype comes from a female donor with multiple sclerosis, enrolled in a pregnancy study. The sample here was CD4+ T cells from peripheral blood mononuclear cells, taken in the second trimester of pregnancy. The V call is TRBV5-4, the J call TRBJ1-4; 8 bases align to TRBD1. This CDR3 is CASSSGQGREKLFF. The CDR3 DNA is TGTGCCAGCAGCTCCGGACAGGGTAGAGAAAAACTGTTTTTT.